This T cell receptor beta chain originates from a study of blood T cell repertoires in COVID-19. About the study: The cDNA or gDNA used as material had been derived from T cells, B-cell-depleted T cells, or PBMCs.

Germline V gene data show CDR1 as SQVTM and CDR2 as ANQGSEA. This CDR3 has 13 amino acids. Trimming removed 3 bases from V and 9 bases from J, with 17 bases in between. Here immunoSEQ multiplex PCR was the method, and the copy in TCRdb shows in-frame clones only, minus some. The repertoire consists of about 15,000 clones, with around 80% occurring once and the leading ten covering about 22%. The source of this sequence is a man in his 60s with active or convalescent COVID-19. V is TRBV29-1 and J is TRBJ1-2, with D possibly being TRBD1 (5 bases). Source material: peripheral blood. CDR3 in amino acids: CSVDGGGEKRYTF. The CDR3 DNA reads TGCAGCGTTGACGGCGGAGGGGAAAAGCGCTACACCTTC.